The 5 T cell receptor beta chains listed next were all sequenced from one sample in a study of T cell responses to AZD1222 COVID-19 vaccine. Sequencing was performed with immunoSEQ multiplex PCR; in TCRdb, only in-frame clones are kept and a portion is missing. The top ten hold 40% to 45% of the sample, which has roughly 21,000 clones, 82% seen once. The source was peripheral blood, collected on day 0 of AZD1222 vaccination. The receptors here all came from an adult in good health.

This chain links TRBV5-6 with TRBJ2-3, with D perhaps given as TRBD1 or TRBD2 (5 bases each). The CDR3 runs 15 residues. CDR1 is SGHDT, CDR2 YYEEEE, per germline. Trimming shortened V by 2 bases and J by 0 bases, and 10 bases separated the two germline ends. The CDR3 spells CASSFYEGSTDTQYF. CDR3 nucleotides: TGTGCCAGCAGCTTTTACGAGGGGAGCACAGATACGCAGTATTTT.

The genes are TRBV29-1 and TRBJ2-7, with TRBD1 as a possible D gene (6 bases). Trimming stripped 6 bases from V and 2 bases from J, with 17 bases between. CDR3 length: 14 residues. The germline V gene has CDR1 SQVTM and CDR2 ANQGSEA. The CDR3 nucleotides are TGCAGCGTGGGTATTAACAGGGAAACCTACGAGCAGTACTTC. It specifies CSVGINRETYEQYF.

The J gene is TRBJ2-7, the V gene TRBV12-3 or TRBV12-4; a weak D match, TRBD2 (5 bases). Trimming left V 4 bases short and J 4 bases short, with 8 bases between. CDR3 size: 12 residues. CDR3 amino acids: CASSSGGYEQYF. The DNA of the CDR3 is TGTGCCAGCAGTTCCGGAGGATACGAGCAGTACTTC.

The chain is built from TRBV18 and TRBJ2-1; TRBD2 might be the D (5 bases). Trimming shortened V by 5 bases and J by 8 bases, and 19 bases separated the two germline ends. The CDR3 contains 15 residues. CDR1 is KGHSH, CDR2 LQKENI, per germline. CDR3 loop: CASSTSPVEGDEQFF. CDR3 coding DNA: TGTGCCAGCTCAACCAGCCCAGTCGAGGGCGATGAGCAGTTCTTC.

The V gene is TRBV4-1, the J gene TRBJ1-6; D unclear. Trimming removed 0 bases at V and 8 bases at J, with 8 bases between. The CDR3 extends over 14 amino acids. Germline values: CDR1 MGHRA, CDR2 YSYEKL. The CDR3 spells CASSQEGVDSPLHF. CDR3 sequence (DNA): TGCGCCAGCAGCCAAGAAGGAGTTGATTCACCCCTCCACTTT.